This T cell receptor (beta chain) was obtained from a study of read filtering for tumor transcriptome and immune sequencing. V dropped 3 bases and J dropped 4 bases, with 12 bases sitting between them. Germline CDR1 ENHRY, CDR2 SYGVKD. The CDR3 is 15 residues long. The library was built from about 400 ng RNA with molecular barcoded adaptors for alpha/delta and beta/gamma chains. TCRdb re-analysed the reads in MiXCR, keeping a single row per CDR3 protein. This sample has 100,000 to 150,000 distinct CDR3 sequences, with less than 15% found just once. This clonotype was counted once. A much larger clone differs from this one at a single base, so this may be a read error.

Sequenced material: a population of CD138-negative cells sorted from bone marrow. The V gene is TRBV10-3, the J gene TRBJ2-2; no firm D call. This sequence was found in a donor at least 40 years old with multiple myeloma. The CDR3 sequence is CAISEGVGGTGELFF. The DNA for the CDR3 is TGTGCCATCAGTGAAGGAGTAGGCGGCACCGGGGAGCTGTTTTTT.